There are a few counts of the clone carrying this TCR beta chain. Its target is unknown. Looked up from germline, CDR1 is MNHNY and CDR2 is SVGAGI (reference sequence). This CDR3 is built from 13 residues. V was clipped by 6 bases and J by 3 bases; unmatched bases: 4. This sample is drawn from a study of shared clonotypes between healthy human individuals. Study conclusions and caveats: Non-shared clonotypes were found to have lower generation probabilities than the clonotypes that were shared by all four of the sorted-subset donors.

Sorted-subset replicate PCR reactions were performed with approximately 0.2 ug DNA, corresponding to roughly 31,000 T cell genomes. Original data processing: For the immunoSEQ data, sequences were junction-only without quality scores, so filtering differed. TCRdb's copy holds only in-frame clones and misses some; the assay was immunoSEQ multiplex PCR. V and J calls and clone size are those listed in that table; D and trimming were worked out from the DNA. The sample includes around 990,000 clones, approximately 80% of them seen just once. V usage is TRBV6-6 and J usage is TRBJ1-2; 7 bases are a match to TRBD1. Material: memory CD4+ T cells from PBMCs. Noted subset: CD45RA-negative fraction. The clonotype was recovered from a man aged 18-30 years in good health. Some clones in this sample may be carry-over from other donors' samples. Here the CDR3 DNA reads TGTGCCAGCAGCCGGCAGGGGGACTATGGCTACACCTTC. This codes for CASSRQGDYGYTF.